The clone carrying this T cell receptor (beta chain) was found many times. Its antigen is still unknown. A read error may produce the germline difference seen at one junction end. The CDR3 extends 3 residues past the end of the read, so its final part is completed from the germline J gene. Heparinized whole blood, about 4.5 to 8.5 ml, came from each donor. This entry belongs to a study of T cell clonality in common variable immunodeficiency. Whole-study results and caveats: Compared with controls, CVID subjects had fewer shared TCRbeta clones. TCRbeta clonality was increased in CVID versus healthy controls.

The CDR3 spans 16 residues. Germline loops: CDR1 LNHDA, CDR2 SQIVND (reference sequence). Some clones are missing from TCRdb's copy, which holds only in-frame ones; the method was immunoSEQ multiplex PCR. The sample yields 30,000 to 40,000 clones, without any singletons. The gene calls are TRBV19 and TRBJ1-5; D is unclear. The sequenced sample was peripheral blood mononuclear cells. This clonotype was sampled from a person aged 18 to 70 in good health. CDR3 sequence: CANSPGVHYSNQPQHF. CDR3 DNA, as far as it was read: TGTGCCAATAGTCCCGGGGTACACTATAGCAATCAGCCC. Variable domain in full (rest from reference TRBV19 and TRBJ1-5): DGGITQSPKYLFRKEGQNVTLSCEQNLNHDAMYWYRQDPGQGLRLIYYSQIVNDFQKGDIAEGYSVSREKKESFPLTVTSAQKNPTAFYLCANSPGVHYSNQPQHFGDGTRLSIL.